Listed below are T cell receptor beta chains from one sample, sequenced in a study of beta chain features in type 1 diabetes. TCRdb's copy holds only in-frame clones and misses some; the assay was immunoSEQ multiplex PCR. Of under 200,000 clones listed, about 9.1% are singletons. Sequenced sample: central memory CD4+ T cells from blood. These receptors were taken from a woman aged 18-29 years in good health. Each CDR3 is given with its conserved first and last residue. The D gene is left open where the match is weak. A row's size may be missing; if present it is once, few, many or a size class.

j_call v_call d_call clone_size cdr3_nt cdr3_aa
TRBJ1-6 TRBV5-6 TRBD1 . TGTGCCAGCAGCCAGGGGGCTACCTATAATTCACCCCTCCACTTT CASSQGATYNSPLHF
TRBJ2-1 TRBV7-6 . . TGTGCCAGCAGCCTTTCCGGGAGTTCCTACAATGAGCAGTTCTTC CASSLSGSSYNEQFF
TRBJ2-3 TRBV15 TRBD2 few TGTGCCACGGCGGGAGAGGCAGATACGCAGTATTTT CATAGEADTQYF
TRBJ2-1 TRBV21-1 . few TGTGCCAGCAGCAAAGAGGCCAGGCTATACAATGGTGGGCAGTTCTTC CASSKEARLYNGGQFF
TRBJ2-2 TRBV7-9 . . TGTGCCAGCAGCTCCCTTAGCGGAACTAACACCGGGGAGCTGTTTTTT CASSSLSGTNTGELFF
TRBJ1-1 TRBV19 . few . CASSSPGQGFGEGNTEAFF
TRBJ2-3 TRBV5-8 TRBD2 . TGTGCCAGCAGCTCCTTGGGACTAGCGGGGGCAGATACGCAGTATTTT CASSSLGLAGADTQYF
TRBJ1-6 TRBV7-9 . . TGTGCCAGCAGCTTAGAAGGTGACGGGGGTTCACCCCTCCACTTT CASSLEGDGGSPLHF
TRBJ2-5 TRBV4-1 . few TGCGCCAGCACCGTCACGGAGGGGGAGACCCAGTACTTC CASTVTEGETQYF
TRBJ2-3 TRBV7-8 TRBD2 . TGTGCCTTGGGGGAGGGAACCACAGATACGCAGTATTTT CALGEGTTDTQYF
TRBJ2-1 TRBV2 TRBD1 . TGTGCCAGCAGTGAAGGACAGGGGACTTACAATGAGCAGTTCTTC CASSEGQGTYNEQFF
TRBJ1-4 TRBV6-6 . many TGTGCCAGCAGCCCCGGGGGGGCCGAAAAACTGTTTTTT CASSPGGAEKLFF
TRBJ2-3 TRBV5-1 . . TGCGCCAGCAGCGGGGGGGGCGCAGATACGCAGTATTTT CASSGGGADTQYF
TRBJ1-5 TRBV4-3 . few TGCGCCAGCAGCCAAGCGGACAGAAGCAATCAGCCCCAGCATTTT CASSQADRSNQPQHF
TRBJ2-7 TRBV19 . . TGTGCCAGTAGTCCGCCGGGAGTAAGGCCCTACGAGCAGTACTTC CASSPPGVRPYEQYF
TRBJ2-1 TRBV19 TRBD2 . TGTGCCAGTAAGAGGACTAGCGGGTTCATTAATGAGCAGTTCTTC CASKRTSGFINEQFF
TRBJ1-1 TRBV18 TRBD1 few TGTGCCAGCTCAGGACAGGGAGAAGCTTTCTTT CASSGQGEAFF
TRBJ2-7 TRBV5-1 . . TGCGCCAGCAGCTTGGAAGGGAGGTCCTACGAGCAGTACTTC CASSLEGRSYEQYF
TRBJ2-1 TRBV18 TRBD2 . TGTGCCAGCTCACGAAGCGGGAGGGCGGGCAATGAGCAGTTCTTC CASSRSGRAGNEQFF
TRBJ1-2 TRBV11-3 . few TGTGCCAGCAGCTTAGATCACGGAGGGGTCTATGGCTACACCTTC CASSLDHGGVYGYTF
TRBJ1-1 TRBV5-4 . many TGTGCCAGCAGCTTAACAGGATCGAACACTGAAGCTTTCTTT CASSLTGSNTEAFF
TRBJ2-2 TRBV29-1 . . TGCAGCGGGGGACTTTCGAACACCGGGGAGCTGTTTTTT CSGGLSNTGELFF
TRBJ2-1 TRBV18 TRBD1 . TGTGCCAGCTCACCACCGCGCGCCTCCGGGACAGGGGGCCAGAATGAGCAGTTCTTC CASSPPRASGTGGQNEQFF
TRBJ1-4 TRBV28 . few TGTGCCAGCAGTTTGACAGGCCTTAATGAAAAACTGTTTTTT CASSLTGLNEKLFF
TRBJ2-3 TRBV7-8 . few TGTGCCAGCAGCTTAGAACAGGATACGCAGTATTTT CASSLEQDTQYF
TRBJ2-7 TRBV19 TRBD1 many TGTGCCAGTAGGTCGACCGGGACAGGGTATGACGAGCAGTACTTC CASRSTGTGYDEQYF
TRBJ2-1 TRBV18 TRBD2 few TGTGCCAGCTCACCAAAGACTAGCGGGAGGATTTACAATGAGCAGTTCTTC CASSPKTSGRIYNEQFF
TRBJ2-1 TRBV11-2 TRBD2 . TGTGCCAGCAGTAAGGCGGGAGAGGGGAATGAGCAGTTCTTC CASSKAGEGNEQFF
TRBJ1-2 TRBV4-3 TRBD1 few TGCGCCAGCAGCCAAGATCTAGGACAGGGGGTTGGCTACACCTTC CASSQDLGQGVGYTF
TRBJ1-1 TRBV5-1 . . TGCGCCAGCAGCTTGGGGGCCGGGGGGGACACTGAAGCTTTCTTT CASSLGAGGDTEAFF
TRBJ2-1 TRBV19 TRBD2 few TGTGCCAGTAGGCTAGCGGGAGTTAGCTCCTACAATGAGCAGTTCTTC CASRLAGVSSYNEQFF
TRBJ1-1 TRBV5-1 . . TGCGCCAGCAGCTTGCAAAGGAGCACTGAAGCTTTCTTT CASSLQRSTEAFF
TRBJ2-1 TRBV29-1 TRBD2 . TGCAGCGCCTCGGGGGGGAGTTGGATTGGTTCCTACAATGAGCAGTTCTTC CSASGGSWIGSYNEQFF
TRBJ2-2 TRBV7-3 TRBD2 few TGTGCCAGCGGGCGGGGGGGCCCCGCCGGGGAGCTGTTTTTT CASGRGGPAGELFF
TRBJ1-5 TRBV6-6 TRBD1 . TGTGCCAGCAGCAAGACGACAGGGGGCAATCAGCCCCAGCATTTT CASSKTTGGNQPQHF
TRBJ1-6 TRBV2 TRBD1 . TGTGCCAGCAGGGACAGGGGGCTCTCACCCCTCCACTTT CASRDRGLSPLHF
TRBJ2-5 TRBV29-1 TRBD2 . TGCAGCCAACGGACTAGCGGGCAAGAGACCCAGTACTTC CSQRTSGQETQYF
TRBJ2-6 TRBV7-2 . . TGTGCCATACAGGTGGCCGGGGCCAACGTCCTGACTTTC CAIQVAGANVLTF
TRBJ2-5 TRBV5-1 TRBD2 . TGCGCCAGCAGCCGACTAGCGGGGTACCAAGAGACCCAGTACTTC CASSRLAGYQETQYF
TRBJ2-7 TRBV7-8 . . TGTGCCAGCAGCTTAGTCGGGCAGGGATACTACGAGCAGTACTTC CASSLVGQGYYEQYF
TRBJ1-2 TRBV11-2 TRBD1 few TGTGCCAGCAGCTCCTTCTCCCGACAGGGCCCCTATGGCTACACCTTC CASSSFSRQGPYGYTF
TRBJ1-1 TRBV2 . few TGTGCCAGCAGTGAAATCGGTACAGTTGAAGCTTTCTTT CASSEIGTVEAFF
TRBJ1-5 TRBV7-2 . . TGTGCCAGCAGAGGGAGTGGCAATCAGCCCCAGCATTTT CASRGSGNQPQHF
TRBJ1-1 TRBV9 TRBD1 . TGTGCCAGCAGCGTACAGGGGGAAGGCACTGAAGCTTTCTTT CASSVQGEGTEAFF
TRBJ2-1 TRBV5-4 TRBD2 . TGTGCCAGCAGCCCGACTAGCGGGGACAATGAGCAGTTCTTC CASSPTSGDNEQFF